A single sample gave rise to the 18 T cell receptor beta chains below, sequenced in a study of identical twins. Using its own MiXCR run on the 5' RACE reads, TCRdb lists one record per CDR3 protein. The sample contains 1.5 million to 2 million distinct CDR3 sequences, around 29% of which appear only once. Sequenced input: cord blood. These receptors were collected from a newborn girl in good health.

The chain employs TRBV5-1 and TRBJ2-7; maybe TRBD1 (6 bases). The CDR3 runs to 13 residues. V lost 7 bases and J lost 7, with 18 bases in between. Germline CDR1 reads SGHRS; CDR2 reads YFSETQ. The CDR3 DNA reads TGCGCCAGCTACTCACCAGGGGACAATGAGCAGTACTTC. Translated: CASYSPGDNEQYF.

This rearrangement joins TRBV12-3 or TRBV12-4 to TRBJ2-7, with 8 bases fitting TRBD2. The CDR3 length is 18 residues. V dropped 2 bases and J dropped 7; count of bases not matched to a gene: 19. The CDR3 bases are TGTGCCAGCAGTTTACGGTCAGTAGCGGGAAATAAAGGTAAAGAGCAGTACTTC. Translating gives CASSLRSVAGNKGKEQYF.

This clonotype was seen only a few times. For the CDR3, the DNA is TGTGCCAGCAGTTGGCGACACCGCTACGAGCAGTACTTC. The encoded protein is CASSWRHRYEQYF. The rearrangement joins TRBV12-3 or TRBV12-4 to TRBJ2-7, with D uncertain. The germline V and J ends were trimmed by 4 bases and 3 bases, with 10 bases remaining between them. This CDR3 is built from 13 residues.

V usage is TRBV4-1 and J usage is TRBJ2-4; 11 bases match TRBD1. Germline V gives CDR1 MGHRA, CDR2 YSYEKL. Trimming took 4 bases from V and 4 from J; bases not matched to a gene: 12. This CDR3 is built from 18 residues. The CDR3 protein is CASSREILGTGGKNIQYF. As DNA, the CDR3 is TGCGCCAGCAGCCGAGAGATTTTGGGGACAGGGGGAAAAAACATTCAGTACTTC.

This clonotype was seen a few times. This chain connects TRBV4-1 to TRBJ2-1; a possible D gene is TRBD1 (5 bases). The CDR3 totals 15 residues. Germline CDR1 and CDR2: MGHRA and YSYEKL. With 2 bases removed from V and 6 bases from J, the gap between germline ends came to 14 bases. This chain's CDR3 is CASSQTAGLSNEQFF. DNA for the CDR3: TGCGCCAGCAGCCAAACCGCAGGGTTGTCCAATGAGCAGTTCTTC.

V gene TRBV10-3 combines with J gene TRBJ2-5; the D is unclear. The length of the CDR3 is 15 residues. V was cut by 3 bases and J by 2 bases, with 13 bases left in between. CDR1 and CDR2 (germline): ENHRY, SYGVKD. Written as DNA, the CDR3 is TGTGCCATCAGTGACTCGTATACGGAACAAGAGACCCAGTACTTC. Translated, it gives CAISDSYTEQETQYF.

This clonotype was counted between two and nine times. V gene TRBV20-1 combines with J gene TRBJ2-1, with 14 bases matching TRBD2. After removal of 6 bases from V and 8 bases from J, the junction contained 9 bases not matched to a gene. This CDR3 contains 15 residues. CDR1 is DFQATT and CDR2 is SNEGSKA in the germline V gene (reference sequence). This CDR3 reads CSATQGLAGVDEQFF. For the CDR3, the DNA is TGCAGTGCCACGCAGGGACTAGCGGGAGTCGATGAGCAGTTCTTC.

The chain carries TRBV2 and TRBJ2-4, with 9 positions matching TRBD2. This CDR3 comprises 19 residues. Germline CDR1 and CDR2: SNHLY and FYNNEI. The trim removed 6 bases at V and 0 bases at J, leaving 15 bases unmatched. The CDR3: CASSGGAGGLLIAKNIQYF. The CDR3 coding sequence is TGTGCCAGCAGCGGCGGTGCGGGGGGGCTTCTTATAGCCAAAAACATTCAGTACTTC.

Worth noting for this clonotype: Possible read error: a much larger clone is one base away. V gene TRBV10-3 combines with J gene TRBJ2-1; D is possibly TRBD2 (5 bases). CDR3 size: 13 residues. V lost 9 bases and J 13 bases, leaving 22 bases between the germline ends. Germline V gene lookup returns CDR1 ENHRY and CDR2 SYGVKD. CDR3 nucleotide sequence: TGTGCCATTCACGCCGAGATGGGAGAGACCCAGTTCTTC. It translates to CAIHAEMGETQFF.

A word on this clonotype: A much larger clone differs by one base, so this may be a read error. This sequence joins TRBV4-2 and TRBJ2-7; TRBD1 agrees at 8 bases. Germline loops: CDR1 LGHNA, CDR2 YNFKEQ. This CDR3 is 16 amino acids long. CDR3 amino acids: CANSQDPGQATYEQYF. CDR3 DNA: TGTGCCAACAGCCAAGACCCGGGACAGGCTACCTACGAGCAGTACTTC.

Points on this clonotype: This could be a read error, since a much larger clone is one nucleotide away. The V gene is TRBV24-1, the J gene TRBJ2-5, with D perhaps assigned TRBD1 or TRBD2 (5 bases each). Per germline, CDR1 KGHDR and CDR2 SFDVKD. Trimming shortened V by 3 bases and J by 11 bases, and 18 bases separated the two germline ends. The CDR3 sequence is 14 residues long. The CDR3 reads CATSDGTLSNEQYF. As DNA, the CDR3 is TGTGCCACCAGTGATGGGACCCTCTCCAATGAGCAGTACTTC.

This clonotype was detected a few times. J is TRBJ2-1 and V is TRBV7-2; unclear D gene. The CDR3 spans 15 residues. Germline assignment: CDR1 SGHTA and CDR2 FQGNSA. Trimming shortened V by 1 base and J by 5 bases, and 12 bases separated the two germline ends. The DNA of the CDR3 is TGTGCCAGCAGCTTAGGCGGTTACCGTCACAATGAGCAGTTCTTC. Translated: CASSLGGYRHNEQFF.

This clonotype was observed a handful of times. The chain recombines TRBV20-1 with TRBJ1-2; the D is unclear. Deletions cut 2 bases from V and 0 bases from J, with 10 bases between. Germline V gene sequence: CDR1 DFQATT, CDR2 SNEGSKA (reference sequence). This CDR3 has 14 amino acids. The CDR3 sequence: CSARRAGSNYGYTF. For the CDR3, the DNA is TGCAGTGCTAGACGGGCGGGATCTAACTATGGCTACACCTTC.

The V call is TRBV6-5, the J call TRBJ2-5; weak D call: TRBD2 (5 bases). The CDR3 contains 13 residues. V lost 2 bases and J 5 bases, leaving 9 bases between the germline ends. Germline V gene data show CDR1 as MNHEY and CDR2 as SVGAGI. For the CDR3, the DNA is TGTGCCAGCAGTTACGGAAGAGGGGAGACCCAGTACTTC. It encodes CASSYGRGETQYF.

Written as DNA, the CDR3 is TGCAGTGCTAGAGATCCCCTAGGTTGGTCCACCGGGGAGCTGTTTTTT. This codes for CSARDPLGWSTGELFF. This chain joins TRBV20-1 and TRBJ2-2; D gene unclear. Germline V gene data show CDR1 as DFQATT and CDR2 as SNEGSKA (reference sequence). The V end lost 0 bases, the J end lost 4 bases, and 15 bases lay between the germline ends. This CDR3 has 16 amino acids.

This clonotype showed up many times. One junction end disagrees with the germline gene, perhaps due to a read error. The CDR3 sequence is CASSLGGVETQYF. CDR3 DNA sequence: TGTGCCAGCAGTTTAGGGGGAGTAGAGACCCAGTACTTC. The chain combines TRBV11-2 with TRBJ2-5; perhaps TRBD1 as D (6 bases). The germline gives CDR1 SGHAT, CDR2 FQNNGV. The CDR3 runs 13 residues.

This clonotype was detected many times. V usage is TRBV29-1 and J usage is TRBJ2-3, with a weak D call TRBD2 (5 bases). CDR3 length equals 15 residues. Germline-derived CDR1 and CDR2 are SQVTM and ANQGSEA. The V end lost 4 bases, the J end lost 0 bases, and 14 bases lay between the germline ends. CDR3 DNA sequence: TGCAGCGTTGGATTTCGGCGGACTAGCACAGATACGCAGTATTTT. It is translated as CSVGFRRTSTDTQYF.

The chain employs TRBV6-1 and TRBJ1-2, with 8 bases fitting TRBD1. The CDR3 is 13 amino acids. V trimming: 8 bases; J trimming: 2 bases; junction bases outside the gene matches: 4. CDR1 and CDR2 from the germline V gene are MNHNS and SASEGT. The CDR3 DNA is TGTGCCAGCGACAGGGGAGTGAACTATGGCTACACCTTC. This translates into CASDRGVNYGYTF.